These 18 T cell receptor beta chains came from one sample sequenced in a study of blood T cell repertoires in COVID-19. Assay used: immunoSEQ multiplex PCR; TCRdb lists only in-frame clones, some missing. The sample has roughly 250,000 clones, approximately 91% seen once. The sequencing input was peripheral blood. The receptor source for this set is a woman in her twenties or thirties with acute or convalescent COVID-19.

The V call is TRBV19, the J call TRBJ1-2, with D possibly matching TRBD1 (5 bases). Trimming pared 7 bases from V and 3 bases from J, leaving 9 bases between. CDR1 and CDR2 from the germline V gene are LNHDA and SQIVND (reference sequence). The CDR3 sequence is 12 residues long. CDR3 sequence: CASKVTDYGYTF. CDR3 sequence (DNA): TGTGCCAGTAAAGTGACAGACTATGGCTACACCTTC.

The rearrangement uses TRBV11-1 and TRBJ1-3, with a weak D call TRBD1 (5 bases). V gave up 3 bases and J gave up 4 bases, with 10 bases separating them. CDR1 is SGHAT, CDR2 FQDESV, per germline (reference sequence). The CDR3 is 14 amino acids. In DNA, the CDR3 is TGTGCCAGCAGCTTCGGCAGGGTCGGAAACACCATATATTTT. It specifies CASSFGRVGNTIYF.

This chain connects TRBV19 to TRBJ1-4, with 11 positions matching TRBD1. Trimming took 4 bases from V and 6 from J; bases not matched to a gene: 10. This CDR3 has 17 residues. Germline CDR1 is LNHDA and CDR2 is SQIVND (reference sequence). The chain's CDR3 is CASSTRTGGYVDEKLFF. The CDR3 coding sequence is TGTGCCAGTAGTACGCGGACAGGGGGCTATGTGGATGAAAAACTGTTTTTT.

The chain couples TRBV6-5 to TRBJ1-4, with 8 bases matching TRBD1. V was pared by 5 bases and J by 8 bases, with 7 bases of the junction left unmatched. The CDR3 has 14 residues. Germline CDR1 and CDR2: MNHEY and SVGAGI. The CDR3 protein is CASSPRTGTEKLFF. CDR3 coding DNA: TGTGCCAGCAGTCCTCGGACAGGGACCGAAAAACTGTTTTTT.

This clone was found a few times. CDR3 in amino acids: CASTPFPSVNEKLFF. The DNA of the CDR3 is TGTGCCAGCACCCCTTTCCCCAGCGTTAATGAAAAACTGTTTTTT. This chain uses TRBV27 with TRBJ1-4; no definite D call. Between the trimmed V and J ends, which lost 7 bases and 4 bases, there was a span of 16 bases. Per the germline V gene, CDR1 is MNHEY and CDR2 is SMNVEV (reference sequence). This CDR3 is built from 15 residues.

The rearrangement links TRBV9 to TRBJ2-1; maybe TRBD2 (5 bases). The CDR3 is made up of 15 amino acids. V was shortened by 0 bases and J by 1 base, with 8 bases between the two germline ends. CDR1 and CDR2 from the germline V gene are SGDLS and YYNGEE. The CDR3 spells CASSVGAESYNEQFF. Written as DNA, the CDR3 is TGTGCCAGCAGCGTAGGAGCGGAGTCCTACAATGAGCAGTTCTTC.

The gene calls are TRBV7-2 and TRBJ2-1; 7 nucleotides align to TRBD2. The CDR3 spans 17 residues. Germline V lookup: CDR1 SGHTA, CDR2 FQGNSA. V gave up 5 bases and J gave up 3 bases; unmatched junction bases: 13. CDR3 DNA sequence: TGTGCCAGCAGCATCGGACTGGGCGGGAGTCTCTACAATGAGCAGTTCTTC. This gives the protein CASSIGLGGSLYNEQFF.

The chain recombines TRBV18 with TRBJ1-1, with no clear D. Germline lookup yields CDR1 KGHSH and CDR2 LQKENI. The CDR3 spans 12 residues. V was shortened by 6 bases and J by 2 bases, with 7 bases between the two germline ends. In nucleotides, the CDR3 is TGTGCCAGCTCTTACACAAACACTGAAGCTTTCTTT. Translated, it gives CASSYTNTEAFF.

This chain uses TRBV4-2 with TRBJ2-2; perhaps TRBD1 as D (5 bases). Germline assignment: CDR1 LGHNA and CDR2 YNFKEQ. The V gene lost 4 bases and the J gene lost 8 bases, with 17 bases spanning the gap. The CDR3 sequence is 15 residues long. The CDR3 DNA reads as TGTGCCAGCAGCCTTTCGACAGCCGTTGGTGGGGAGCTGTTTTTT. It translates to CASSLSTAVGGELFF.

CDR3 protein: CASSPDGLAGGEQYF. The DNA for the CDR3 is TGTGCCAGCTCACCAGATGGACTAGCAGGTGGCGAGCAGTACTTC. The genes are TRBV18 and TRBJ2-7; 8 bases match TRBD2. Germline lookup yields CDR1 KGHSH and CDR2 LQKENI. The CDR3 has 15 amino acids. Losses at the gene ends were 2 bases for V and 6 bases for J; bases not matched to a gene: 9.

This chain joins TRBV5-6 and TRBJ2-1, with D unresolved. The CDR3 runs 13 residues. V was cut by 4 bases and J by 2 bases, with 7 bases left in between. Per the germline V gene, CDR1 is SGHDT and CDR2 is YYEEEE. CDR3 coding DNA: TGTGCCAGCAGCAAAAGCCCCTACAATGAGCAGTTCTTC. Translated, it gives CASSKSPYNEQFF.

The chain links TRBV7-2 to TRBJ1-3; 7 positions agree with TRBD1. The CDR3 covers 15 residues. The ends lost 1 base at V and 3 bases at J; junction bases unmatched: 3. Looked up from germline, CDR1 is SGHTA and CDR2 is FQGNSA. The CDR3 sequence is CASSLGQGVGNTIYF. CDR3 nucleotides: TGTGCCAGCAGCTTAGGACAGGGAGTTGGAAACACCATATATTTT.

The chain links TRBV30 to TRBJ1-1; 7 bases map to TRBD1. J lost 0 bases, V lost 4 bases, and 5 bases had no gene match. The CDR3 is 14 amino acids. Per germline, CDR1 GTSNPN and CDR2 SVGIG (reference sequence). The CDR3 region has the DNA TGTGCCTGGACTCAGGGGGTGTTGAACACTGAAGCTTTCTTT. Translating gives CAWTQGVLNTEAFF.

In DNA, the CDR3 is TGCGCCAGCAGCTTCTCAGGGTTAGGCGCCTACAATGAGCAGTTCTTC. This encodes CASSFSGLGAYNEQFF. The chain has TRBV5-1 and TRBJ2-1; possibly TRBD1 for D (5 bases). The CDR3 covers 16 residues. V shed 2 bases and J shed 2 bases, with 14 bases lying between them. Germline CDR1 reads SGHRS; CDR2 reads YFSETQ.

The chain uses TRBV30 and TRBJ2-7, with TRBD1 matching over 7 bases. Germline V lookup: CDR1 GTSNPN, CDR2 SVGIG (reference sequence). The CDR3 contains 13 residues. V trimming: 5 bases; J trimming: 5 bases; junction bases outside the gene matches: 9. CDR3 sequence: CAWHRGPLDEQYF. The CDR3 DNA follows: TGTGCCTGGCACAGGGGACCCCTTGACGAGCAGTACTTC.

V is TRBV20-1 and J is TRBJ2-5; D is possibly TRBD2 (5 bases). Trimming cost V 3 bases and J 0 bases, with 11 bases left between them. CDR1 is DFQATT, CDR2 SNEGSKA, per germline (reference sequence). This CDR3 comprises 14 residues. The CDR3 DNA follows: TGCAGTGCTAGTTCTAGCACAAACCAAGAGACCCAGTACTTC. It is translated as CSASSSTNQETQYF.

In regard to this clone: The junction departs from the called germline gene at one end, perhaps through a read error. The chain couples TRBV14 to TRBJ1-2; perhaps TRBD1 as D (5 bases). The germline V gene encodes CDR1 SGHDN and CDR2 FVKESK. The CDR3 covers 12 residues. The CDR3 DNA reads TGTGCCAGCAGCGAAGACAGCTATGGCTACACCTTC. The encoded protein is CASSEDSYGYTF. The full variable domain, its missing parts supplied by reference TRBV14 and TRBJ1-2, is EAGVTQFPSHSVIEKGQTVTLRCDPISGHDNLYWYRRVMGKEIKFLLHFVKESKQDESGMPNNRFLAERTGGTYSTLKVQPAELEDSGVYFCASSEDSYGYTFGSGTRLTVV.

The V and J genes are TRBV11-2 and TRBJ2-5; D perhaps matches TRBD2 (6 bases). CDR3 length: 14 amino acids. V lost 1 base and J 3 bases, leaving 9 bases between the germline ends. Per germline, CDR1 SGHAT and CDR2 FQNNGV. CDR3 amino acids: CASSLGLAKETQYF. The CDR3, as DNA: TGTGCCAGCAGCTTAGGGCTAGCGAAAGAGACCCAGTACTTC.